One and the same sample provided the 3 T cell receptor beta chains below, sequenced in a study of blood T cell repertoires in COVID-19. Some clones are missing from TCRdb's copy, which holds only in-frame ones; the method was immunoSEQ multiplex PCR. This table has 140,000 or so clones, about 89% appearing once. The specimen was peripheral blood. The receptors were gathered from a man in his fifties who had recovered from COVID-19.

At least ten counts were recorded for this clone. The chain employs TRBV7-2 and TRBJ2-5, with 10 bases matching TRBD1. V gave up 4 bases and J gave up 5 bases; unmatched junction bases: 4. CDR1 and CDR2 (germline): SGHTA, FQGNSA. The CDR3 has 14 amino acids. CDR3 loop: CASSWDRGWETQYF. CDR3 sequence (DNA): TGTGCCAGCAGCTGGGACAGGGGATGGGAGACCCAGTACTTC.

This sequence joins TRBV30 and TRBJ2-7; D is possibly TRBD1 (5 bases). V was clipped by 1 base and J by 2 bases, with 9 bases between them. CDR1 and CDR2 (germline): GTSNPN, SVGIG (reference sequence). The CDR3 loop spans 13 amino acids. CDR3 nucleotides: TGTGCCTGGAGTGATGGGGCGACCTACGAGCAGTACTTC. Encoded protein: CAWSDGATYEQYF. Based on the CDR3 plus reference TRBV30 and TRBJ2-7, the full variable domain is SQTIHQWPATLVQPVGSPLSLECTVEGTSNPNLYWYRQAAGRGLQLLFYSVGIGQISSEVPQNLSASRPQDRQFILSSKKLLLSDSGFYLCAWSDGATYEQYFGPGTRLTVT.

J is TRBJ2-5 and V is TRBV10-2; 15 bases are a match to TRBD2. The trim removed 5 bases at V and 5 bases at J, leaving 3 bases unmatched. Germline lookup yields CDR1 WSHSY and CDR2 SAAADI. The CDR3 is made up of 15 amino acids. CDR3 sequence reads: CASSSGLAGGETQYF. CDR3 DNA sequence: TGCGCCAGCAGTTCTGGACTAGCGGGGGGGGAGACCCAGTACTTC.